A single sample gave rise to the 13 T cell receptor beta chains below, sequenced in a study of cytomegalovirus exposure and HLA in healthy donors. It was with 60 Vbeta and 13 Jbeta primers that the PCR ran. Libraries were prepared by immunoSEQ multiplex PCR; TCRdb keeps only in-frame clonotypes and omits some of them. The sample has about 110,000 clones; 80% are singletons. Sequenced sample: PBMCs. Receptors originate from a man between 25 and 39 years old in good health and CMV-seropositive.

The chain carries TRBV7-8 and TRBJ2-7; TRBD2 agrees at 7 bases. Looked up from germline, CDR1 is SGHVS and CDR2 is FQNEAQ. Trimming at V came to 5 bases and at J to 2 bases, leaving 12 bases not matched to a gene. CDR3 length: 16 amino acids. CDR3 nucleotide sequence: TGTGCCAGCAGCGCCACCGCTGCGGGGGTGGCCTACGAGCAGTACTTC. It codes for CASSATAAGVAYEQYF.

This clone turned up a few times. This sequence joins TRBV4-3 and TRBJ1-6; D might be TRBD1 (5 bases). V lost 0 bases and J lost 9, with 15 bases in between. The CDR3 has 16 residues. Germline CDR1 reads LGHNA; CDR2 reads YSLEER. The CDR3 DNA reads TGCGCCAGCAGCCAAGATCGTGTACCCGGGGGTTCACCCCTCCACTTT. This sequence encodes CASSQDRVPGGSPLHF.

The chain employs TRBV5-6 and TRBJ2-5, with 7 nucleotides matching TRBD1. The CDR3 sequence is 14 residues long. CDR1 and CDR2 from the germline V gene are SGHDT and YYEEEE. After removal of 2 bases from V and 5 bases from J, the junction contained 6 bases not matched to a gene. In nucleotides, the CDR3 is TGTGCCAGCAGCTTCACAGGGGACGAGGAGACCCAGTACTTC. This encodes CASSFTGDEETQYF.

V and J are TRBV7-9 and TRBJ1-6, with D unclear. The CDR3 loop spans 12 amino acids. V was shortened by 6 bases and J by 10 bases, with 10 bases between the two germline ends. Germline lookup yields CDR1 SEHNR and CDR2 FQNEAQ (reference sequence). The CDR3, as DNA: TGTGCCAGCAGACTGGGCCAGTCACCCCTCCACTTT. Translation gives CASRLGQSPLHF.

The V call is TRBV6-1, the J call TRBJ1-2; D is possibly TRBD1 (5 bases). With 6 bases removed from V and 5 bases from J, the gap between germline ends came to 16 bases. The CDR3 runs 14 residues. The germline V gene encodes CDR1 MNHNS and CDR2 SASEGT. CDR3 sequence reads: CASSDSDLFYGYTF. CDR3 sequence (DNA): TGTGCCAGCAGCGACAGCGATCTTTTTTATGGCTACACCTTC.

This chain links TRBV13 with TRBJ2-3; D ambiguous. The V end was cut by 5 bases, the J end by 1 base, with 13 bases between. CDR1 is PRHDT, CDR2 FYEKMQ, per germline (reference sequence). This CDR3 comprises 15 residues. CDR3 loop: CASSALLRRTDTQYF. The CDR3 nucleotides read TGTGCCAGCAGCGCATTACTACGTCGCACAGATACGCAGTATTTT.

V is TRBV2 and J is TRBJ1-1; D may be TRBD1 (5 bases). The CDR3 is 15 amino acids. V dropped 6 bases and J dropped 1 base, with 15 bases sitting between them. CDR1 and CDR2 from the germline V gene are SNHLY and FYNNEI. CDR3: CASSSAGGGNTEAFF. As DNA, the CDR3 is TGTGCCAGCAGCAGCGCCGGGGGGGGGAACACTGAAGCTTTCTTT.

This rearrangement joins TRBV7-8 to TRBJ1-3, with D possibly TRBD1 on 5 matching bases. V lost 1 base to trimming and J lost 0 bases, with 10 bases between them. The CDR3 sequence is 16 residues long. CDR1 is SGHVS and CDR2 is FQNEAQ in the germline V gene. The chain's CDR3 is CASSLGSGGSGNTIYF. CDR3 DNA sequence: TGTGCCAGCAGCTTAGGGTCCGGGGGCTCTGGAAACACCATATATTTT.

J is TRBJ1-6 and V is TRBV5-1; the D gene is possibly TRBD1 (6 bases). The germline gives CDR1 SGHRS, CDR2 YFSETQ. Trimming pared 0 bases from V and 8 bases from J, leaving 12 bases between. The CDR3 covers 15 residues. CDR3 sequence reads: CASSLAGGSDSPLHF. CDR3 bases: TGCGCCAGCAGCTTGGCGGGGGGCAGCGATTCACCCCTCCACTTT.

The sample holds one count of this clone. The J gene is TRBJ2-3, the V gene TRBV10-2; 12 bases match TRBD2. The CDR3 has 17 amino acids. After removal of 2 bases from V and 4 bases from J, the junction contained 7 bases not matched to a gene. Germline V gene data show CDR1 as WSHSY and CDR2 as SAAADI. This chain's CDR3 is CASSEGRLAGEADTQYF. The CDR3, as DNA: TGCGCCAGCAGTGAGGGAAGACTAGCGGGGGAAGCAGATACGCAGTATTTT.

V and J are TRBV6-4 and TRBJ1-2, with a weak D call TRBD1 (6 bases). The V and J ends lost 6 bases and 7 bases respectively, with 21 bases between them. Germline V gene lookup returns CDR1 MRHNA and CDR2 SNTAGT. The CDR3 is 15 residues long. The chain's CDR3 is CASRPEAGGPTGYTF. DNA for the CDR3: TGTGCCAGCAGGCCTGAAGCCGGGGGGCCCACTGGCTACACCTTC.

The chain combines TRBV18 with TRBJ2-1, with 10 positions matching TRBD1. Germline trimming cut 4 bases from V and 7 bases from J; bases unmatched to any gene: 10. CDR3 length: 16 residues. Germline CDR1 reads KGHSH; CDR2 reads LQKENI. The CDR3 sequence is CASSLSGTGAGNEQFF. The DNA for the CDR3 is TGTGCCAGCTCACTATCCGGGACAGGGGCTGGTAATGAGCAGTTCTTC.

This chain joins TRBV7-8 and TRBJ2-1, with TRBD1 as a possible D gene (7 bases). The CDR3 has 16 amino acids. Germline CDR1 reads SGHVS; CDR2 reads FQNEAQ. The V gene lost 0 bases and the J gene lost 8 bases, with 17 bases spanning the gap. The CDR3 DNA is TGTGCCAGCAGCTTAGCATACCAGGGGGGTTTGGATGAGCAGTTCTTC. It encodes CASSLAYQGGLDEQFF.